These 8 T cell receptor beta chains were sequenced from one sample in a study of blood T cell repertoires in COVID-19. Sequencing used immunoSEQ multiplex PCR; TCRdb keeps in-frame clones, though not all of them. Of 150,000 to 170,000 clones in the sample, around 80% were seen once. Specimen: PBMCs or T cells enriched from blood (not recorded which). All receptors come from a man aged 50 to 59 who had recovered from COVID-19.

The count of this clone is one. This chain links TRBV3-1 (or the pseudogene TRBV3-2) with TRBJ2-3, with 8 positions matching TRBD2. V was clipped by 5 bases and J by 3 bases; unmatched bases: 7. Germline CDR1 LGHDT, CDR2 YNNKEL (reference sequence). CDR3 length equals 15 residues. The CDR3 sequence: CASSKHGGATDTQYF. Here the CDR3 DNA reads TGTGCCAGCAGCAAACACGGGGGGGCGACAGATACGCAGTATTTT.

V is TRBV29-1 and J is TRBJ2-5; D perhaps matches TRBD2 (6 bases). CDR1 is SQVTM, CDR2 ANQGSEA, per germline. This CDR3 has 13 amino acids. The V and J ends lost 4 bases and 1 base respectively, with 10 bases between them. CDR3 region: CSVAGLFQETQYF. As DNA, the CDR3 is TGCAGCGTTGCGGGACTTTTCCAAGAGACCCAGTACTTC.

This rearrangement joins TRBV29-1 to TRBJ1-5, with D perhaps matching TRBD1 (6 bases). Deletions cut 6 bases from V and 0 bases from J, with 12 bases between. In germline, CDR1 is SQVTM, CDR2 ANQGSEA. The CDR3 loop spans 14 amino acids. The CDR3 DNA follows: TGCAGCGTCGCCCAGGGGAATAGCAATCAGCCCCAGCATTTT. It yields the protein CSVAQGNSNQPQHF.

The rearrangement links TRBV7-9 to TRBJ1-1; maybe TRBD1 (5 bases). V shed 5 bases and J shed 0 bases, with 10 bases lying between them. The germline gives CDR1 SEHNR, CDR2 FQNEAQ (reference sequence). The CDR3 is 14 amino acids. The CDR3 DNA follows: TGTGCCAGCAGCCCAGGAGGGGTGAACACTGAAGCTTTCTTT. Translating it yields CASSPGGVNTEAFF.

V is TRBV29-1 and J is TRBJ2-1; 8 bases line up with TRBD1. From germline, CDR1 is SQVTM and CDR2 ANQGSEA. V dropped 7 bases and J dropped 0; count of bases not matched to a gene: 8. CDR3 length equals 15 residues. The CDR3 protein is CSAYGQGGSYNEQFF. CDR3 DNA: TGCAGCGCCTATGGACAGGGAGGCTCCTACAATGAGCAGTTCTTC.

V is TRBV2 and J is TRBJ1-1, with D possibly TRBD1 on 6 matching bases. The CDR3 runs 15 residues. The V gene's germline CDR1 is SNHLY and CDR2 FYNNEI. Between the trimmed V and J ends, which lost 3 bases and 11 bases, there was a span of 22 bases. Here the CDR3 reads CASSEQLSGGARAFF. CDR3 nucleotide sequence: TGTGCCAGCAGTGAGCAACTTTCCGGGGGGGCGAGGGCTTTCTTT.

This chain joins TRBV7-8 and TRBJ1-2; perhaps TRBD1 as D (5 bases). V was pared by 0 bases and J by 2 bases, with 10 bases between. CDR1 SGHVS and CDR2 FQNEAQ come from the germline V gene. CDR3 length: 15 amino acids. The CDR3 DNA reads as TGTGCCAGCAGCTTAGCGCGGGGGATCAACTATGGCTACACCTTC. Its protein product is CASSLARGINYGYTF.

The chain links TRBV5-1 to TRBJ2-3, with TRBD2 matching 9 bases. The V segment lost 0 bases and the J segment 3 bases; nucleotides outside the gene matches: 2. Germline V gene data show CDR1 as SGHRS and CDR2 as YFSETQ. This CDR3 region has 15 residues. The CDR3 is CASSLVAGGTDTQYF. The CDR3 DNA sequence: TGCGCCAGCAGCTTGGTGGCGGGGGGGACAGATACGCAGTATTTT.